Sequencing of this TCR beta chain was carried out in a study of response to subunit inactivated influenza vaccine. Findings and limits, study-wide: Authors suggested each seasonal flu vaccination may recruit only limited numbers of new T cells.

Via MiXCR, TCRdb re-called the RT-PCR reads, giving one row per CDR3 protein. The table lists 500,000 to 600,000 distinct CDR3 sequences, 7.5% to 8.5% of them singletons. The CDR3 sequence is 14 residues long. Trimming shortened V by 7 bases and J by 1 base, and 13 bases separated the two germline ends. This clonotype appeared a few times. The antigen remains undetermined. Sequencing used PBMCs from blood, obtained around 2 years after vaccination. The sequence derives from a man between 45 and 75 years old who received an inactivated influenza vaccine. The chain couples TRBV12-3 or TRBV12-4 to TRBJ2-5; a weak D match, TRBD2 (7 bases). CDR3 in DNA: TGTGCCAGCACTCCGGGGGGCACCCAAGAGACCCAGTACTTC. It is translated as CASTPGGTQETQYF.